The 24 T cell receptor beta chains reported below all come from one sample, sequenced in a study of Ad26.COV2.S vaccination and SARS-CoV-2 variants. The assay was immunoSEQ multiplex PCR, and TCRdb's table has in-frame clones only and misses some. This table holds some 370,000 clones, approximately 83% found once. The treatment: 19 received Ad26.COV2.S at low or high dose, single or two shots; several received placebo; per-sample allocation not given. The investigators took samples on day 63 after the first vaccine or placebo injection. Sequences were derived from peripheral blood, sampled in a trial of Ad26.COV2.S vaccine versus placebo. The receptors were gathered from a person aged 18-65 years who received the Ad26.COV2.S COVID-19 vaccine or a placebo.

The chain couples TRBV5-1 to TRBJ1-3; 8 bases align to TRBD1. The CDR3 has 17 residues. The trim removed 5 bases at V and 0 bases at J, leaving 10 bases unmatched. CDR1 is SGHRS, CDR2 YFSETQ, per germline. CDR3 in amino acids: CASSRGTGGVSGNTIYF. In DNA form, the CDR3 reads TGCGCCAGCAGTCGAGGCACAGGGGGAGTCTCTGGAAACACCATATATTTT.

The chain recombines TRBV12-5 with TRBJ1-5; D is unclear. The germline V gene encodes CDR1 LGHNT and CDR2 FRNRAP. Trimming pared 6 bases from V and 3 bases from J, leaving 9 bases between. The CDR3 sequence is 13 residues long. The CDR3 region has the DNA TGTGCTAGTGGCCCGCGGGACAATCAGCCCCAGCATTTT. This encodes CASGPRDNQPQHF.

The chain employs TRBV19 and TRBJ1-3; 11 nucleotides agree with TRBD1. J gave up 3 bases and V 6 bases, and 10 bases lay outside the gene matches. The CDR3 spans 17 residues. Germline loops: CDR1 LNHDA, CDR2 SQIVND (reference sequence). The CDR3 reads CASRTYGTGGSGNTIYF. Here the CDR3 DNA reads TGTGCCAGTAGGACTTACGGGACAGGGGGGAGTGGAAACACCATATATTTT. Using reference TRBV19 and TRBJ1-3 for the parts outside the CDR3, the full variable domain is DGGITQSPKYLFRKEGQNVTLSCEQNLNHDAMYWYRQDPGQGLRLIYYSQIVNDFQKGDIAEGYSVSREKKESFPLTVTSAQKNPTAFYLCASRTYGTGGSGNTIYFGEGSWLTVV.

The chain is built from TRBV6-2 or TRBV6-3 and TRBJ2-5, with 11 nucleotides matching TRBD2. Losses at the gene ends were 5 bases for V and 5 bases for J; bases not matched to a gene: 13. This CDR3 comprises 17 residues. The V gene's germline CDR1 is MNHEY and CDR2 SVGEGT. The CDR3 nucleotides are TGTGCCAGCAGTCCACCGGAATCACTAGCGGGAGCTGAGACCCAGTACTTC. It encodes CASSPPESLAGAETQYF.

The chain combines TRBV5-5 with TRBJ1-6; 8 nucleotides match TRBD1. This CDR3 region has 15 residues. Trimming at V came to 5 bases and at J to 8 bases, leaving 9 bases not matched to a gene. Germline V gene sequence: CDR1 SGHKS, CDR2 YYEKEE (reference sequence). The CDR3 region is CASSRRTGTDSPLHF. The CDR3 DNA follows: TGTGCCAGCAGTCGCCGGACAGGGACGGATTCACCCCTCCACTTT.

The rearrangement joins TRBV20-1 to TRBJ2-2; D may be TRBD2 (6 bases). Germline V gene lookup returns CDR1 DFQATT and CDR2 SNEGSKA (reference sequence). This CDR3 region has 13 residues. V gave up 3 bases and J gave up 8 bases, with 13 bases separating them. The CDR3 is CSASGEAGGELFF. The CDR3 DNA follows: TGCAGTGCTAGTGGGGAGGCGGGAGGGGAGCTGTTTTTT.

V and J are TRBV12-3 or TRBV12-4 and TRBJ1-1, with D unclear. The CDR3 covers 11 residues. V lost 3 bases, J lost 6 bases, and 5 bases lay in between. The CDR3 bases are TGTGCCAGCAGTTTTCTAGCTGAAGCTTTCTTT. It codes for CASSFLAEAFF.

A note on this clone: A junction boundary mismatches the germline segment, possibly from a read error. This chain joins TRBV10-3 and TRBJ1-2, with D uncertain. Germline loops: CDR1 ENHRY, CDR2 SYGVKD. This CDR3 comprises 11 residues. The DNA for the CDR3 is TGTGCCATCAGAGCCCCAGGCGGAGACTACTTC. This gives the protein CAIRAPGGDYF.

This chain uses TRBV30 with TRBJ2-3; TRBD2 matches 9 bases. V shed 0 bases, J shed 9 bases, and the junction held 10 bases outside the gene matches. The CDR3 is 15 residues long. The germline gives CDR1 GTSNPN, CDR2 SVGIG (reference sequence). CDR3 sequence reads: CAWSVLAGRLVTQYF. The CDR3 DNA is TGTGCCTGGAGTGTACTAGCGGGTCGTTTGGTCACGCAGTATTTT.

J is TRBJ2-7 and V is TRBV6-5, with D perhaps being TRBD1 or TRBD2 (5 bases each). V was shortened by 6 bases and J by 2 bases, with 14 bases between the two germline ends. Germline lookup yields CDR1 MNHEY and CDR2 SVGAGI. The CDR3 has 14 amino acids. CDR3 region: CASRSGTRAYEQYF. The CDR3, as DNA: TGTGCCAGCAGATCTGGGACGAGGGCCTACGAGCAGTACTTC.

The CDR3 protein is CASSPGTSGGEQYF. The CDR3 nucleotides read TGTGCCAGCTCCCCTGGGACTAGCGGGGGCGAGCAGTACTTC. V and J are TRBV6-5 and TRBJ2-7, with TRBD2 identical over 14 bases. In germline, CDR1 is MNHEY, CDR2 SVGAGI. This CDR3 has 14 amino acids. J was trimmed by 6 bases and V by 8 bases; bases with no gene match: 6.

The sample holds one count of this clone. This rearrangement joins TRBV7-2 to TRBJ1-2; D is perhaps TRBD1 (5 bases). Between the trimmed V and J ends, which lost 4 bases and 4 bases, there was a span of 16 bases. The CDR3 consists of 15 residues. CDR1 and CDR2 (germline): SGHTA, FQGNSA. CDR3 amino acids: CASSSQGLGTYGYTF. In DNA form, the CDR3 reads TGTGCCAGCAGCTCCCAGGGACTTGGGACCTATGGCTACACCTTC.

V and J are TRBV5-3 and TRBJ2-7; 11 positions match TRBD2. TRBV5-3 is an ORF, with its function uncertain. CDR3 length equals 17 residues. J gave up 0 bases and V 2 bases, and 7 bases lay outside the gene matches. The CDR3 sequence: CARSFKLAGVGSYEQYF. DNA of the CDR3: TGTGCCAGAAGCTTCAAACTAGCGGGAGTAGGCTCCTACGAGCAGTACTTC.

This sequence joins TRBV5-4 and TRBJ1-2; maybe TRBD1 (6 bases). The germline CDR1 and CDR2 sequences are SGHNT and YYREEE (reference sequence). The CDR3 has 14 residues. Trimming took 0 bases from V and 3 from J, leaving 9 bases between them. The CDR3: CASSLGRGYYGYTF. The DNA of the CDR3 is TGTGCCAGCAGCTTGGGAAGGGGGTACTATGGCTACACCTTC.

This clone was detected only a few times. The CDR3 bases are TGTGCCAGCAGCTTGGAGTACGAGCAGTACTTC. Protein: CASSLEYEQYF. This chain joins TRBV7-9 and TRBJ2-7; D call uncertain. The CDR3 is made up of 11 amino acids. Germline lookup yields CDR1 SEHNR and CDR2 FQNEAQ (reference sequence). V lost 3 bases and J 4 bases, leaving 4 bases between the germline ends.

In DNA, the CDR3 is TGTGCCAGCAGTTACTCTAGCGGCCTTCCCGGAGATACGCAGTATTTT. Encoded protein: CASSYSSGLPGDTQYF. This chain uses TRBV6-5 with TRBJ2-3; D may be TRBD2 (6 bases). The V gene's germline CDR1 is MNHEY and CDR2 SVGAGI. The CDR3 is made up of 16 amino acids. Deletions cut 0 bases from V and 5 bases from J, with 15 bases between.

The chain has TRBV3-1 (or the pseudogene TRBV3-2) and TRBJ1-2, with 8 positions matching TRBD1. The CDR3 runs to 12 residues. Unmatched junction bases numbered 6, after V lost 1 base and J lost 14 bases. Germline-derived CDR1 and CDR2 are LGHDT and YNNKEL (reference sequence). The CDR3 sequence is CASSQVDRGKTF. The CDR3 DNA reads TGTGCCAGCAGCCAAGTAGACAGGGGAAAGACCTTC.

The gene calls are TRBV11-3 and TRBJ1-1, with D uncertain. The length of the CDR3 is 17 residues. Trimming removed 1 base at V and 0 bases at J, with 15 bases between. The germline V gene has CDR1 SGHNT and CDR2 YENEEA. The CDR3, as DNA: TGTGCCAGCAGCTTAGGTAGGGCAGGCTTCATGAACACTGAAGCTTTCTTT. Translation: CASSLGRAGFMNTEAFF.

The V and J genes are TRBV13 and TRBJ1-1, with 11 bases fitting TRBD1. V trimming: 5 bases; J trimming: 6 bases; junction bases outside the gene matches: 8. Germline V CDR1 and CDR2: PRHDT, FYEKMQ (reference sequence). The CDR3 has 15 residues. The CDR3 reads CASSLKGQGEAEAFF. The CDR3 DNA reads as TGTGCCAGCAGCCTTAAGGGACAGGGGGAAGCTGAAGCTTTCTTT.

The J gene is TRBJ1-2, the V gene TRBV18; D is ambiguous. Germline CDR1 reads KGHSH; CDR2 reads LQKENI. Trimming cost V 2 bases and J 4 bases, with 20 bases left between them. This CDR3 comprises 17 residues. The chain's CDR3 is CASSPTDSGLGSYGYTF. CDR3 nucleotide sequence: TGTGCCAGCTCACCAACGGACTCAGGTTTGGGGAGCTATGGCTACACCTTC.

This CDR3 reads CASSPENRGYGYTF. CDR3 sequence (DNA): TGTGCCAGCTCACCTGAGAACAGGGGGTATGGCTACACCTTC. The gene calls are TRBV18 and TRBJ1-2; TRBD1 agrees at 8 bases. V was clipped by 3 bases and J by 5 bases; unmatched bases: 5. This CDR3 spans 14 amino acids. The germline V gene has CDR1 KGHSH and CDR2 LQKENI.

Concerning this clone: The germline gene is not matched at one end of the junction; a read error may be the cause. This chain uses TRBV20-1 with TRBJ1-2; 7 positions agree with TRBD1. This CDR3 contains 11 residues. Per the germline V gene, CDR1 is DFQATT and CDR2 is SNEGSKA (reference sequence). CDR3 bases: TGCAGTGCTAGAGATCTCTCCCGGGACAGCTTC. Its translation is CSARDLSRDSF.

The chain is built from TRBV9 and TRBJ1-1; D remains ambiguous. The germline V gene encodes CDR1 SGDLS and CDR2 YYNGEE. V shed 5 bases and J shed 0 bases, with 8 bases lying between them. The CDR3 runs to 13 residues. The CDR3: CASRPQMNTEAFF. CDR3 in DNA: TGTGCCAGCAGACCCCAGATGAACACTGAAGCTTTCTTT.

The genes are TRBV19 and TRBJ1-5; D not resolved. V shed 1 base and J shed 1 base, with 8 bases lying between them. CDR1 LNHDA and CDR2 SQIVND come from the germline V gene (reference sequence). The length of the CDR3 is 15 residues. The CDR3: CASSIAGSSNQPQHF. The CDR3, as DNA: TGTGCCAGTAGTATAGCCGGGTCGAGCAATCAGCCCCAGCATTTT.